The source of this TCR beta chain is a study of T cell responses to AZD1222 COVID-19 vaccine. CDR1 and CDR2 from the germline V gene are SGHAT and FQDESV (reference sequence). The CDR3 is 16 amino acids. The J segment lost 3 bases and the V segment lost 5 bases, leaving 10 bases of the junction unmatched. TCRdb's table, derived via immunoSEQ multiplex PCR, lists solely in-frame clones and lacks some. The data contain about 130,000 clones, roughly 88% of them singletons. As regards this clone: Its cognate antigen is unknown.

Overall study findings and caveats: Donor demographics were predominantly white British with a female majority; clonal diversity may be underestimated. Only a handful of AZD1222 recipients were seropositive at baseline. The repertoires were collected only after the peak T cell response. Spike-specific TCR breadth rose after two AZD1222 doses, and depth rose as well.

The sample was peripheral blood, taken 28 days after the second AZD1222 dose. The chain has TRBV11-1 and TRBJ2-7; 10 positions agree with TRBD1. This TCR derives from an adult who received the AZD1222 COVID-19 vaccine. The CDR3 DNA reads as TGTGCCAGCAGCAAAGACAGGGGGCGCGAAGACTACGAGCAGTACTTC. Protein: CASSKDRGREDYEQYF.